The clone carrying this T cell receptor beta chain was observed a few times. The antigen remains undetermined. CDR3 size: 14 residues. The V gene's germline CDR1 is SEHNR and CDR2 FQNEAQ (reference sequence). V was cut by 5 bases and J by 0 bases, with 11 bases left in between. The data originate from a study of T-cell memory formation after mild COVID-19. Regarding the study as a whole: Clones that contracted clustered mainly in CM and EM if CD4+ and in EMRA if CD8+.

TCRdb reprocessed the 5' RACE reads with MiXCR, giving one entry per CDR3 protein. The sample holds 190,000 or so distinct CDR3 sequences, about 22% seen once. This clonotype originated in an adult woman who had mild COVID-19 (a few samples of this study predate the infection). Cell type and time point are not known. What was sequenced was PBMCs or a T cell subset sorted from them (not recorded which). The rearrangement uses TRBV7-9 and TRBJ2-7; no reliable D call. The CDR3 nucleotides read TGTGCCAGCAGCGCCGCCCATAGCTCCTACGAGCAGTACTTC. Translating it yields CASSAAHSSYEQYF.